The clone carrying this TCR beta chain was recorded once. Its antigen remains unknown. The data derive from a study of T-cell reconstitution after alpha-beta-depleted transplantation in children. Study-wide points: Where alpha-beta T cells came from about two months after transplant was reportedly several hundred expanded graft clones.

Preparing the TCRbeta library involved the use of unique molecular identifiers. TCRdb re-analysed the PCR reads in MiXCR, keeping a single row per CDR3 protein. The table lists about a million distinct CDR3 sequences, about 31% of them singletons. The length of the CDR3 is 19 residues. Germline values: CDR1 SGHRS, CDR2 YFSETQ. Between the trimmed V and J ends, which lost 3 bases and 0 bases, there was a span of 23 bases. The V gene is TRBV5-1, the J gene TRBJ2-3, with D perhaps matching TRBD1 or TRBD2 (5 bases each). The TCR originated in a boy less than two years old who had a stem cell transplant for SCID, so the T cells may come from the graft donor. This material consisted of PBMCs, mostly from graft donor cells, taken 360 days after TCRalphabeta/CD19-depleted stem cell transplant. The CDR3, as DNA: TGCGCCAGCAGCTCCCATGCCGGGGCAGGGCCCACTAGCACAGATACGCAGTATTTT. Its protein product is CASSSHAGAGPTSTDTQYF.